These 2 T cell receptor beta chains came from one sample sequenced in a study of T cells in Graves' hyperthyroidism and ophthalmopathy (dated by TCRdb to between 2018 and 2021). Library prep was done by multiplex PCR. TCRdb records Illumina HiSeq 2000 as the sequencer. Amplification of TCR beta CDR3 regions was carried out from RNA transcripts. For the first round of RT-PCR on the TCR CDR3, the HTBI primer set was used together with the Qiagen OneStep RT-PCR kit. TCRdb reprocessed the public reads (quality trimming at Q25 with fastp, clone calling with MiXCR) and kept in-frame beta chains. Entries that share a CDR3 protein sequence are merged under the most common genes and DNA. In all, the sample holds hundreds of thousands of distinct CDR3 sequences, and 46% of those were seen once. The top ten constitute about 7.8% of the sample. The sample consisted of peripheral blood or thyroid tissue (not recorded which). These receptor sequences come from a woman aged 18-29 years with Graves' hyperthyroidism. Donor details come from another sample of the same person, matched by shared clones.

The chain couples TRBV20-1 to TRBJ2-2; possibly TRBD1 for D (5 bases). This CDR3 has 15 amino acids. Germline values: CDR1 DFQATT, CDR2 SNEGSKA (reference sequence). Trimming removed 0 bases from V and 7 bases from J, with 15 bases in between. The CDR3 spells CSAREIGRGFGELFF. CDR3 nucleotide sequence: TGCAGTGCTAGAGAGATTGGAAGGGGATTCGGGGAGCTGTTTTTT.

This clonotype has a count of ten or more. The chain links TRBV2 to TRBJ1-6, with D perhaps matching TRBD1 (5 bases). The germline V gene has CDR1 SNHLY and CDR2 FYNNEI. The CDR3 loop spans 14 amino acids. With 4 bases removed from V and 7 bases from J, the gap between germline ends came to 11 bases. This chain's CDR3 is CASSVLGDNSPLHF. CDR3 DNA sequence: TGTGCCAGCAGTGTTTTGGGGGACAATTCACCCCTCCACTTT.